This T cell receptor (beta chain) came from a study of blood T cells in healthy people across ages. Findings of the study overall: TCR beta diversity was tightly associated with the proportion of naive T cells.

This CDR3 has 15 amino acids. Trimming cost V 3 bases and J 5 bases, with 16 bases left between them. CDR1 and CDR2 (germline): DFQATT, SNEGSKA (reference sequence). Alongside a J-beta primer mix, a sample-barcoded 5' primer served in a second PCR lasting roughly 6 to 11 cycles. A single record per CDR3 protein comes from TCRdb applying MiXCR to the 5' RACE reads. The top ten hold 0.75% of the sample, which has more than 900,000 distinct CDR3 sequences, approximately 25% seen once. With respect to this clonotype: Antigen specificity is unknown.

These data were likewise used in another study, on T cells of mothers and their children. That source reports: Thymic selection molds TCR recombination output in much the same way for related pairs as for unrelated pairs. The authors identified no persistent microchimeric T cell clones.

V and J are TRBV20-1 and TRBJ1-4; unclear D gene. This TCR was recovered from a girl aged 2-10 years in good health. Sequenced sample: blood. In DNA form, the CDR3 reads TGCAGTGCTAGGCCCCCCCGTGCCACAAATGAAAAACTGTTTTTT. Amino acid sequence: CSARPPRATNEKLFF.